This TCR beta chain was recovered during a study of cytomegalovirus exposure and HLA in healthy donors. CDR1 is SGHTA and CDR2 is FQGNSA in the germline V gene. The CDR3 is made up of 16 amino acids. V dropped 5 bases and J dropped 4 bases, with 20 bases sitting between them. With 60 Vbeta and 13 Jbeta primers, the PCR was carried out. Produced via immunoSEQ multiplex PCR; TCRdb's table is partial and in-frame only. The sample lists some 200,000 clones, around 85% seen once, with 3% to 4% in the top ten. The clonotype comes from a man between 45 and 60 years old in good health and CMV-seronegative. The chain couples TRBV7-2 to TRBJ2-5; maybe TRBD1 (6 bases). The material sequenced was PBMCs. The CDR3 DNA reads TGTGCCAGCAGCACCTGGGACAACCAACCCCGAGAGACCCAGTACTTC. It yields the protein CASSTWDNQPRETQYF.